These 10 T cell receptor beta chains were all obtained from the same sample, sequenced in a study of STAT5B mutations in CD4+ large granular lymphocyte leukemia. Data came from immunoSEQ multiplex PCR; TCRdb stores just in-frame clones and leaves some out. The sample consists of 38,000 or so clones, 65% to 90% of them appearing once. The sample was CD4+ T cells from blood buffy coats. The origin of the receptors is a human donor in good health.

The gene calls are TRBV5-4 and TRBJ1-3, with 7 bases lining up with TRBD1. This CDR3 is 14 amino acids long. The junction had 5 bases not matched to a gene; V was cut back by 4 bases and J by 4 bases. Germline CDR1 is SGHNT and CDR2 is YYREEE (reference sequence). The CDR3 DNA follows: TGTGCCAGCAGCACTGGGGGACAGGGAAACACCATATATTTT. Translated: CASSTGGQGNTIYF.

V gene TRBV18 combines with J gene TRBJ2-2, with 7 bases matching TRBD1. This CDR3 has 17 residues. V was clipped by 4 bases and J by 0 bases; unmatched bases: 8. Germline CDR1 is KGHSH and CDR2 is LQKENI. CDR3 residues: CASSLTTGTTNTGELFF. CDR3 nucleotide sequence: TGTGCCAGCTCACTCACGACAGGGACCACGAACACCGGGGAGCTGTTTTTT.

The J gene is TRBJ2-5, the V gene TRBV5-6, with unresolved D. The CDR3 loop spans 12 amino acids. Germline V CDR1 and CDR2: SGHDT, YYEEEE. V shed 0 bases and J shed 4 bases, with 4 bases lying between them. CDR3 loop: CASSLARETQYF. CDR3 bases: TGTGCCAGCAGCTTGGCCCGAGAGACCCAGTACTTC. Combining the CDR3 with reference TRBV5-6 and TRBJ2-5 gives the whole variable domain DAGVTQSPTHLIKTRGQQVTLRCSPKSGHDTVSWYQQALGQGPQFIFQYYEEEERQRGNFPDRFSGHQFPNYSSELNVNALLLGDSALYLCASSLARETQYFGPGTRLLVL.

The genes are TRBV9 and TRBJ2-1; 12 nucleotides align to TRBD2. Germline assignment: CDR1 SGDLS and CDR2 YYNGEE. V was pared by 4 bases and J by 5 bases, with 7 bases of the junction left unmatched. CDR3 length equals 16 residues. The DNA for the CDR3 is TGTGCCAGCAGCAGGGGACTAGCGGGTCCGAACAATGAGCAGTTCTTC. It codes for CASSRGLAGPNNEQFF. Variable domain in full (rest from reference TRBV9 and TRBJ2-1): DSGVTQTPKHLITATGQRVTLRCSPRSGDLSVYWYQQSLDQGLQFLIQYYNGEERAKGNILERFSAQQFPDLHSELNLSSLELGDSALYFCASSRGLAGPNNEQFFGPGTRLTVL.

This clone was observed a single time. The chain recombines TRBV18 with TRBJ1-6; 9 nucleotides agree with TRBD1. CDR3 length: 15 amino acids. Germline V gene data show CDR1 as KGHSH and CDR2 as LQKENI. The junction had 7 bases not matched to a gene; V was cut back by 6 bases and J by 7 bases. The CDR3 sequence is CASSPKTGGNSPLHF. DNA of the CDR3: TGTGCCAGCTCTCCTAAGACAGGGGGGAATTCACCCCTCCACTTT.

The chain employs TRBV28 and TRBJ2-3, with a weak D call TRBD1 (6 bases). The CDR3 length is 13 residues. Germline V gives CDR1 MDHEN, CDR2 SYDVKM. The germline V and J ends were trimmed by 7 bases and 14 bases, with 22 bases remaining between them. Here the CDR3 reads CASTSPQGTRSYF. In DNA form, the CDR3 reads TGTGCCAGCACCTCCCCCCAGGGGACGCGGTCGTATTTT.

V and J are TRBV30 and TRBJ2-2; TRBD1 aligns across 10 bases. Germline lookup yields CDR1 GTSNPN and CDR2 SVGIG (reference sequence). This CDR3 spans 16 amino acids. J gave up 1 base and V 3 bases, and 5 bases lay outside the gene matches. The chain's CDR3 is CAWRRQGAGNTGELFF. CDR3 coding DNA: TGTGCCTGGAGAAGACAGGGGGCGGGGAACACCGGGGAGCTGTTTTTT.

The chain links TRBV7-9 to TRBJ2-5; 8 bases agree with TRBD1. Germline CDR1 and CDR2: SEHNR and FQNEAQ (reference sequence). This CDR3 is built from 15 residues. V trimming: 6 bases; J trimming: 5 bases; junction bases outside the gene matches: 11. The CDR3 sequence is CASRRSKGQVETQYF. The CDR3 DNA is TGTGCCAGCAGGAGATCCAAGGGACAGGTGGAGACCCAGTACTTC.

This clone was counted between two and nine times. In DNA, the CDR3 is TGTGCCAGCAGTACGGGGACAGGGCAGTACGAGCAGTACTTC. Its translation is CASSTGTGQYEQYF. This rearrangement joins TRBV6-6 to TRBJ2-7, with 9 bases fitting TRBD1. Germline CDR1 reads MNHNY; CDR2 reads SVGAGI (reference sequence). V lost 5 bases and J lost 4; bases outside the gene matches: 6. The CDR3 loop spans 14 amino acids.

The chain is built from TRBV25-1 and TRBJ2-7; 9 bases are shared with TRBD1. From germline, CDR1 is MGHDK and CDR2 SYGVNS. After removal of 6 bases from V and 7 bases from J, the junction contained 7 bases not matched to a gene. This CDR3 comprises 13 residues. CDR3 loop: CASSGTGIGEQYF. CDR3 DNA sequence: TGTGCCAGCAGCGGGACAGGGATCGGGGAGCAGTACTTC.